These T cell receptor beta chains were read from a single sample in a study of shared clonotypes between healthy human individuals. Produced via immunoSEQ multiplex PCR; TCRdb's table is partial and in-frame only. The table has more than 2 million clones, 90% to 97% seen once. The sample was naive CD4+ T cells sorted from blood. Receptors originate from a man aged 18 to 29 in good health. Both conserved end residues are part of each CDR3. The order of the fields is J gene, V gene, clone size, D gene, CDR3 DNA, CDR3 protein. D genes are given only for firm matches. Some rows have no size entry. The others give once, few or many, or a class for an expanded clone.

J: TRBJ2-7
V: TRBV2
size: .
D: .
DNA: TGTGCCAGCTCATCGGGACTCCCCTACGAGCAGTACTTC
CDR3: CASSSGLPYEQYF

J: TRBJ2-7
V: TRBV6-5
size: .
D: TRBD2
DNA: TGTGCCAGCAGGGAGCGGGAGAGCACGGCGGAGTACTTC
CDR3: CASRERESTAEYF

J: TRBJ2-6
V: TRBV6-1
size: .
D: .
DNA: TGTGCCAGCAGTGATTTTATAACTGAAGCCTCTGGGGCCAACGTCCTGACTTTC
CDR3: CASSDFITEASGANVLTF

J: TRBJ2-1
V: TRBV14
size: .
D: .
DNA: TGTGCCAGCAGCCAAGAGGGAAGGGGAGCCTACAATGAGCAGTTCTTC
CDR3: CASSQEGRGAYNEQFF

J: TRBJ1-5
V: TRBV11-3
size: .
D: .
DNA: TGTGCCAGCAGCATGACCGTTAGCAATCAGCCCCAGCATTTT
CDR3: CASSMTVSNQPQHF

J: TRBJ2-7
V: TRBV14
size: .
D: TRBD2
DNA: TGTGCCAGCAGCGCACAGTCTAGCGGGCCCTACGAGCAGTACTTC
CDR3: CASSAQSSGPYEQYF

J: TRBJ2-1
V: TRBV12-2
size: .
D: .
DNA: TGTGCAAGTCGCTTTCAGGGAGCTTACAATGAGCAGTTCTTC
CDR3: CASRFQGAYNEQFF

J: TRBJ2-3
V: TRBV5-6
size: .
D: TRBD2
DNA: TGTGCCAGCAGCTTGAGACTAGCGGGGGCCCGAACGCAGTATTTT
CDR3: CASSLRLAGARTQYF

J: TRBJ2-7
V: TRBV6-1
size: .
D: TRBD1
DNA: TGTGCCAGCAGTGGACAAGGGACAGCCAGAAACAACTACGAGCAGTACTTC
CDR3: CASSGQGTARNNYEQYF

J: TRBJ2-5
V: TRBV7-2
size: .
D: TRBD2
DNA: TGTGCCAGCAGCTTAAATGGACTAGCGGAGACCCAGTACTTC
CDR3: CASSLNGLAETQYF

J: TRBJ2-7
V: TRBV27
size: .
D: .
DNA: TGTGCCAGCAGTTTAGGCCAGGGGCTCGGGTACGAGCAGTACTTC
CDR3: CASSLGQGLGYEQYF

J: TRBJ1-2
V: TRBV6-5
size: .
D: TRBD1
DNA: TGTGCCAGCACCCAATTGAACAGGGGTGGCTACACCTTC
CDR3: CASTQLNRGGYTF

J: TRBJ1-1
V: TRBV7-2
size: .
D: .
DNA: TGTGCCAGCAGCCGGGCAGGTAACACTGAAGCTTTCTTT
CDR3: CASSRAGNTEAFF

J: TRBJ1-1
V: TRBV7-9
size: .
D: .
DNA: TGTGCCAGCAGCTCCGACGGTAACACTGAAGCTTTCTTT
CDR3: CASSSDGNTEAFF

J: TRBJ1-2
V: TRBV5-4
size: .
D: .
DNA: TGTGCCAGCAGCTTGGAGGAAAGGGGCAGGGTCGGCTACACCTTC
CDR3: CASSLEERGRVGYTF

J: TRBJ2-5
V: TRBV7-6
size: .
D: TRBD2
DNA: TGTGCCAGCAGCTCAGGGACTAGCGGGCGAGAGACCCAGTACTTC
CDR3: CASSSGTSGRETQYF

J: TRBJ2-7
V: TRBV6-4
size: .
D: TRBD1
DNA: TGTGCCAGCAAAGGACAGGGGGCGCAACCCTCTCCCGAGCAGTACTTC
CDR3: CASKGQGAQPSPEQYF

J: TRBJ1-1
V: TRBV7-3
size: .
D: .
DNA: TGTGCCAGCAGTTCTCCCATAAGGGACACTGAAGCTTTCTTT
CDR3: CASSSPIRDTEAFF

J: TRBJ2-1
V: TRBV6-1
size: once
D: TRBD2
DNA: TGTGCCAGCAGGATCGGTGGACTAGTCGTACTTGAGCAGTTCTTC
CDR3: CASRIGGLVVLEQFF

J: TRBJ2-7
V: TRBV5-8
size: .
D: .
DNA: TGTGCCAGCAGCTCTTCAACAGGGAACACTATGGACTACGAGCAGTACTTC
CDR3: CASSSSTGNTMDYEQYF

J: TRBJ2-7
V: TRBV5-6
size: .
D: .
DNA: TGTGCCAGCAGCAAACAGCTACTATCCTACGAGCAGTACTTC
CDR3: CASSKQLLSYEQYF

J: TRBJ1-2
V: TRBV4-3
size: .
D: .
DNA: TGCGCCAGCAGCCAAGAGGGTACTAACTATGGCTACACCTTC
CDR3: CASSQEGTNYGYTF

J: TRBJ2-7
V: TRBV5-1
size: .
D: TRBD2
DNA: TGCGCCAGCAGCTTGCGGCTAGCGGGAGGTCTGGGCTCCTACGAGCAGTACTTC
CDR3: CASSLRLAGGLGSYEQYF

J: TRBJ2-2
V: TRBV19
size: .
D: .
DNA: TGTGCCAGTAGTAGAGGCACGGACACCGGGGAGCTGTTTTTT
CDR3: CASSRGTDTGELFF

J: TRBJ1-5
V: TRBV29-1
size: .
D: .
DNA: TGCAGCGTTGAAACCGGGGGGAACAATCAGCCCCAGCATTTT
CDR3: CSVETGGNNQPQHF

J: TRBJ2-5
V: TRBV12-5
size: .
D: .
DNA: TGTGCTAGTGGTTTGACACAGGGTCAGACCCAGTACTTC
CDR3: CASGLTQGQTQYF

J: TRBJ1-5
V: TRBV30
size: .
D: .
DNA: TGTGCCTGGAGCGGCGGCGGTGGCAATCAGCCCCAGCATTTT
CDR3: CAWSGGGGNQPQHF

J: TRBJ2-5
V: TRBV28
size: .
D: TRBD2
DNA: TGTGCCAGCAGTTTAGTTAGCGGGGCGGAGACCCAGTACTTC
CDR3: CASSLVSGAETQYF

J: TRBJ1-2
V: TRBV27
size: .
D: TRBD1
DNA: TGTGCCAGCAGTTTAAGGACAGGGAATGGCTACACCTTC
CDR3: CASSLRTGNGYTF

J: TRBJ1-6
V: TRBV5-1
size: .
D: TRBD1
DNA: TGCGCCAGCAGCTTGGAAGGGACAGGGGCGGGAAATTCACCCCTCCACTTT
CDR3: CASSLEGTGAGNSPLHF

J: TRBJ2-1
V: TRBV14
size: few
D: .
DNA: TGTGCCAGCAGCCAACCACGGGGCTCCTACAATGAGCAGTTCTTC
CDR3: CASSQPRGSYNEQFF

J: TRBJ1-4
V: TRBV19
size: .
D: .
DNA: TGTGCCAGTACGAAGGGGCCCAATGAAAAACTGTTTTTT
CDR3: CASTKGPNEKLFF

J: TRBJ1-2
V: TRBV30
size: once
D: .
DNA: TGTGCCTGGAGTTCCGGGACTTCGCCTAACTATGGCTACACCTTC
CDR3: CAWSSGTSPNYGYTF

J: TRBJ2-3
V: TRBV29-1
size: once
D: .
DNA: TGCAGCGTTGGGGGGGGGCCTAGCGCTGATACGCAGTATTTT
CDR3: CSVGGGPSADTQYF

J: TRBJ2-2
V: TRBV7-9
size: .
D: TRBD1
DNA: TGTGCCAGCAGCCCGGCGGCAGGGGGCGCATTTAACACCGGGGAGCTGTTTTTT
CDR3: CASSPAAGGAFNTGELFF

J: TRBJ2-7
V: TRBV30
size: .
D: TRBD1
DNA: TGTGCCTGGGGGGACAGTCCCTACGAGCAGTACTTC
CDR3: CAWGDSPYEQYF

J: TRBJ1-1
V: TRBV10-2
size: .
D: .
DNA: TGCGCCAGCAGTGAGGGCAGAGTAAACACTGAAGCTTTCTTT
CDR3: CASSEGRVNTEAFF

J: TRBJ1-6
V: TRBV7-9
size: .
D: .
DNA: TGTGCCAGCAGCTTAGAGGTGGGGTTTAGTAATTCACCCCTCCACTTT
CDR3: CASSLEVGFSNSPLHF

J: TRBJ2-5
V: TRBV28
size: .
D: .
DNA: TGTGCCAGTCGTTTAGGGTCCCGGGAGACCCAGTACTTC
CDR3: CASRLGSRETQYF

J: TRBJ1-4
V: TRBV7-9
size: few
D: .
DNA: TGTGCCAGCAGCTCTTCAGACACGTTAATGAATGAAAAACTGTTTTTT
CDR3: CASSSSDTLMNEKLFF

J: TRBJ2-7
V: TRBV6-1
size: .
D: TRBD1
DNA: TGTGCGGGACAGGGTCTTTCCGAGCAGTACTTC
CDR3: CAGQGLSEQYF

J: TRBJ2-2
V: TRBV7-2
size: .
D: .
DNA: TGTGCCAGCAGCTTAATACATCGGCAGGGCCTAGTCACCGGGGAGCTGTTTTTT
CDR3: CASSLIHRQGLVTGELFF

J: TRBJ2-5
V: TRBV25-1
size: .
D: TRBD2
DNA: TGTGCCAGCAGTTGGGTCGGGAGGGGACGGGAGACCCAGTACTTC
CDR3: CASSWVGRGRETQYF

J: TRBJ2-7
V: TRBV11-2
size: .
D: TRBD2
DNA: TGTGCCAGCAGCTTAGTTGGCGGGGGGTGGTACGAGCAGTACTTC
CDR3: CASSLVGGGWYEQYF

J: TRBJ1-1
V: TRBV9
size: .
D: .
DNA: TGTGCCAGCAGCGTAACCAGCGGGCCTATTGGGGCTTTCTTT
CDR3: CASSVTSGPIGAFF

J: TRBJ2-7
V: TRBV27
size: .
D: TRBD2
DNA: TGTGCCAGCAGTTTATCCACCGGGCTAGCGGGAGTGGGTCAGTACTTC
CDR3: CASSLSTGLAGVGQYF

J: TRBJ2-5
V: TRBV4-3
size: .
D: .
DNA: TGCGCCAGCAGCCAAGAGCGCACCTACCGAGAGACCCAGTACTTC
CDR3: CASSQERTYRETQYF

J: TRBJ2-1
V: TRBV11-2
size: .
D: .
DNA: TGTGCCAGCAGCTTATCCCGGAATGAGCAGTTCTTC
CDR3: CASSLSRNEQFF

J: TRBJ1-1
V: TRBV5-1
size: .
D: .
DNA: TGCGCCAGCTCCCAGGGATATCGGCCCACTGAAGCTTTCTTT
CDR3: CASSQGYRPTEAFF

J: TRBJ2-3
V: TRBV2
size: once
D: .
DNA: TGTGCCAGCAAAAAGGATGGGGTCGGCACAGATACGCAGTATTTT
CDR3: CASKKDGVGTDTQYF